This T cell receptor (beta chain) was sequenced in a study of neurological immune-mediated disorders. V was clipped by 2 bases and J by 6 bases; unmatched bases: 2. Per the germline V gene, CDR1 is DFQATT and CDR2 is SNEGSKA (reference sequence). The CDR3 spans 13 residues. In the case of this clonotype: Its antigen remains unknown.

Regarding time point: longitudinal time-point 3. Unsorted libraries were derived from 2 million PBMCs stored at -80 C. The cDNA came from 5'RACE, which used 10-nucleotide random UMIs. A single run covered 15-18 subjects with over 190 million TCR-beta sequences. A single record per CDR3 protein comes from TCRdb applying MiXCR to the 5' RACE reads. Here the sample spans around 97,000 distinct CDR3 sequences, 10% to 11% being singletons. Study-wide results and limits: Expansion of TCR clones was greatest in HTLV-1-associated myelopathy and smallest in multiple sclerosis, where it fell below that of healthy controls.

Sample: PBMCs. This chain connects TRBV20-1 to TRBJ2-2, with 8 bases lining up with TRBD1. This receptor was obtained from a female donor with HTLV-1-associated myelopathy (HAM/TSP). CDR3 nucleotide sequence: TGCAGTGCTAGAACACAGGGGGCCGGGGAGCTGTTTTTT. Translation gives CSARTQGAGELFF.